The 32 T cell receptor beta chains presented below share a single source sample, sequenced in a study of CD8+CD57+ T cells in acquired aplastic anemia. Patients chosen for sequencing had CD8+CD57+ cells that had expanded, as shown by flow cytometry. Genomic DNA was employed as the template in profiling TCR beta VDJ and CDR3. TCRdb passed the reads through MiXCR, listing each CDR3 protein once. This sample has about 200,000 distinct CDR3 sequences; 60% to 80% occur once, and the top ten carry around 60%. The specimen was sorted CD4+, CD8+, or CD8+CD57+ T cells (not recorded which) from PBMCs. These receptors were collected from a human donor with aplastic anemia.

The chain joins TRBV7-9 to TRBJ1-2; 10 nucleotides match TRBD1. This CDR3 has 16 amino acids. V gave up 3 bases and J gave up 8 bases; unmatched junction bases: 12. CDR1 is SEHNR and CDR2 is FQNEAQ in the germline V gene (reference sequence). CDR3 residues: CASSFGTGDGIGGYTF. The CDR3 DNA reads as TGTGCCAGCAGCTTTGGGACAGGGGACGGAATTGGCGGCTACACCTTC.

This chain links TRBV7-8 with TRBJ1-6, with TRBD1 matching over 8 bases. CDR3 length: 17 amino acids. From germline, CDR1 is SGHVS and CDR2 FQNEAQ. V shed 1 base, J shed 7 bases, and the junction held 9 bases outside the gene matches. The CDR3 region has the DNA TGTGCCAGCAGCTTAGGTGGGACAGGTTTCCCGAATTCACCCCTCCACTTT. Residues: CASSLGGTGFPNSPLHF.

This clonotype was counted a single time. The chain is built from TRBV20-1 and TRBJ1-3; D gene uncertain. This CDR3 comprises 12 residues. Trimming shortened V by 3 bases and J by 4 bases, and 7 bases separated the two germline ends. CDR1 is DFQATT and CDR2 is SNEGSKA in the germline V gene (reference sequence). CDR3 in amino acids: CSASQAGNTIYF. CDR3 in DNA: TGCAGTGCTAGTCAGGCCGGAAACACCATATATTTT.

This clonotype was found many times. This sequence joins TRBV6-1 and TRBJ2-7; no reliable D call. The CDR3 covers 12 residues. V lost 9 bases and J lost 2, with 11 bases in between. Germline CDR1 and CDR2: MNHNS and SASEGT. The CDR3 DNA sequence: TGTGCCAGTTCCTTGATGGCCTACGAGCAGTACTTC. As protein: CASSLMAYEQYF.

The gene calls are TRBV24-1 and TRBJ2-2; D is perhaps TRBD2 (6 bases). This CDR3 spans 15 amino acids. From germline, CDR1 is KGHDR and CDR2 SFDVKD. V was clipped by 3 bases and J by 3 bases, with 10 bases between them. Here the CDR3 reads CATSDARRDTGELFF. CDR3 DNA sequence: TGTGCCACCAGTGATGCCAGGAGGGACACCGGGGAGCTGTTTTTT.

The chain uses TRBV15 and TRBJ1-4, with D perhaps TRBD1 (5 bases). The germline V gene has CDR1 LNHNV and CDR2 YYDKDF (reference sequence). Trimming removed 6 bases from V and 5 bases from J, with 22 bases in between. This CDR3 region has 17 residues. Written as DNA, the CDR3 is TGTGCCACCAGAAAGACCGGACTCGCAAGGGGAAATGAAAAACTGTTTTTT. The encoded protein is CATRKTGLARGNEKLFF. Filled out from reference TRBV15 and TRBJ1-4, the complete variable domain reads DAMVIQNPRYQVTQFGKPVTLSCSQTLNHNVMYWYQQKSSQAPKLLFHYYDKDFNNEADTPDNFQSRRPNTSFCFLDIRSPGLGDTAMYLCATRKTGLARGNEKLFFGSGTQLSVL.

This sequence joins TRBV11-1 and TRBJ2-7; 9 bases fit TRBD1. The CDR3 covers 13 residues. V lost 8 bases and J lost 3; bases outside the gene matches: 5. Per the germline V gene, CDR1 is SGHAT and CDR2 is FQDESV (reference sequence). The CDR3 DNA reads TGTGCCAGCGGCCGGGACAGGGTCTACGAGCAGTACTTC. Its protein product is CASGRDRVYEQYF.

The chain recombines TRBV29-1 with TRBJ2-1, with 8 nucleotides matching TRBD1. CDR1 SQVTM and CDR2 ANQGSEA come from the germline V gene. This CDR3 comprises 12 residues. V lost 6 bases, J lost 7 bases, and 5 bases stayed unmatched. The CDR3 DNA follows: TGCAGCGTCCTGGACAGGGTGAATGAGCAGTTCTTC. It is translated as CSVLDRVNEQFF.

The CDR3: CASSRTSAGELFF. In DNA, the CDR3 is TGCGCCAGCTCTCGGACTAGCGCCGGGGAGCTGTTTTTT. The J gene is TRBJ2-2, the V gene TRBV10-1, with 9 bases lining up with TRBD2. The V gene end was trimmed by 8 bases and the J gene end by 6 bases; junction bases not matched to a gene: 4. Germline CDR1 and CDR2: WNHNN and SYGVQD (reference sequence). The CDR3 contains 13 residues.

Concerning this clonotype itself: An end of the junction differs from the germline gene, which may be a read error. The chain has TRBV7-7 and TRBJ1-2; TRBD1 aligns across 7 bases. CDR1 is SSHAT and CDR2 is FNYEAQ in the germline V gene (reference sequence). This CDR3 has 14 residues. The CDR3 protein is CASSSLGQMYGYTF. The CDR3 nucleotides are TGTGCTAGCAGCTCATTGGGACAGATGTACGGCTACACCTTC.

The rearrangement uses TRBV19 and TRBJ1-2, with 9 bases lining up with TRBD1. The CDR3 loop spans 16 amino acids. Trimming removed 6 bases from V and 8 bases from J; junction bases left unmatched: 16. In germline, CDR1 is LNHDA, CDR2 SQIVND (reference sequence). This chain's CDR3 is CASSTWADRGTKGYTF. The CDR3 bases are TGTGCCAGTAGCACCTGGGCAGACAGGGGGACCAAAGGCTACACCTTC.

J is TRBJ2-7 and V is TRBV20-1; 11 positions agree with TRBD2. This CDR3 region has 14 residues. CDR1 and CDR2 (germline): DFQATT, SNEGSKA (reference sequence). V trimming: 4 bases; J trimming: 6 bases; junction bases outside the gene matches: 8. As DNA, the CDR3 is TGCAGTGCTAAGGCGGGTAGCGGGAGGGGCGAGCAGTACTTC. This sequence encodes CSAKAGSGRGEQYF.

V and J are TRBV7-6 and TRBJ1-4; unclear D gene. Germline loops: CDR1 SGHVS, CDR2 FNYEAQ. Trimming took off 5 bases at V and 4 bases at J, with 20 bases between the two ends. CDR3 length: 17 amino acids. This CDR3 reads CASSQTQPGLGNEKLFF. CDR3 sequence (DNA): TGTGCCAGCAGCCAGACTCAGCCGGGCCTTGGTAATGAAAAACTGTTTTTT.

The chain combines TRBV5-5 with TRBJ2-1; D is undetermined. The CDR3 covers 15 residues. Germline V gene lookup returns CDR1 SGHKS and CDR2 YYEKEE (reference sequence). Trimming cost V 4 bases and J 4 bases, with 15 bases left between them. The CDR3 spells CASSPVARGYNEQFF. Written as DNA, the CDR3 is TGTGCCAGCAGCCCTGTCGCCCGCGGTTACAATGAGCAGTTCTTC. The full variable domain, in which reference TRBV5-5 and TRBJ2-1 provide the parts outside the CDR3, is DAGVTQSPTHLIKTRGQQVTLRCSPISGHKSVSWYQQVLGQGPQFIFQYYEKEERGRGNFPDRFSARQFPNYSSELNVNALLLGDSALYLCASSPVARGYNEQFFGPGTRLTVL.

This chain connects TRBV7-9 to TRBJ2-5; D unclear. V lost 4 bases to trimming and J lost 0 bases, with 6 bases between them. The CDR3 contains 13 residues. Germline assignment: CDR1 SEHNR and CDR2 FQNEAQ (reference sequence). CDR3 in DNA: TGTGCCAGCAGCTATCAGTACCAAGAGACCCAGTACTTC. The encoded protein is CASSYQYQETQYF.

This clonotype was observed once. The chain uses TRBV30 and TRBJ2-7, with 9 bases fitting TRBD1. This CDR3 has 16 residues. After removal of 0 bases from V and 2 bases from J, the junction contained 8 bases not matched to a gene. Germline V CDR1 and CDR2: GTSNPN, SVGIG (reference sequence). The CDR3 DNA sequence: TGTGCCTGGAGTGTACAGGGACAGGGTTCCCCCTACGAGCAGTACTTC. Residues: CAWSVQGQGSPYEQYF.

This clonotype has only a few counts. The rearrangement joins TRBV5-1 to TRBJ2-7, with D maybe TRBD2 (5 bases). Trimming cost V 4 bases and J 5 bases, with 16 bases left between them. CDR3 size: 14 residues. The germline gives CDR1 SGHRS, CDR2 YFSETQ. CDR3 sequence (DNA): TGCGCCAGCAGCCCGACTACGGGATACGACGAGCAGTACTTC. Translating it yields CASSPTTGYDEQYF.

Comment on this clonotype: The CDR3 carries no conserved terminal phenylalanine or tryptophan, so it likely arises from a read error. This chain links TRBV10-3 with TRBJ2-5, with D perhaps matching TRBD1 or TRBD2 (5 bases each). V lost 6 bases, J lost 2 bases, and 10 bases lay in between. Germline assignment: CDR1 ENHRY and CDR2 SYGVKD. This CDR3 is built from 13 residues. CDR3 nucleotides: TGTGCCATCAGGGGGACGGAGCAAGAGACCCAGTACTCC. Its protein is CAIRGTEQETQYS.

This chain connects TRBV24-1 to TRBJ2-6; the match to TRBD1 covers 9 bases. V trimming: 2 bases; J trimming: 3 bases; junction bases outside the gene matches: 7. The germline gives CDR1 KGHDR, CDR2 SFDVKD. CDR3 length equals 18 residues. The CDR3 is CATSDWTGVWGGANVLTF. The CDR3 DNA reads TGTGCCACCAGTGATTGGACAGGGGTCTGGGGTGGGGCCAACGTCCTGACTTTC.

J is TRBJ2-1 and V is TRBV24-1, with D possibly TRBD1 on 6 matching bases. Trimming shortened V by 7 bases and J by 4 bases, and 16 bases separated the two germline ends. The CDR3 has 15 residues. Germline CDR1 reads KGHDR; CDR2 reads SFDVKD. CDR3 residues: CATSPTQGQYNEQFF. CDR3 nucleotide sequence: TGTGCCACCAGCCCAACCCAGGGGCAGTACAATGAGCAGTTCTTC.

This chain links TRBV19 with TRBJ2-7; 8 bases fit TRBD1. The V gene's germline CDR1 is LNHDA and CDR2 SQIVND (reference sequence). V dropped 5 bases and J dropped 5; count of bases not matched to a gene: 8. The CDR3 is 14 residues long. Here the CDR3 DNA reads TGTGCCAGTAGTTCCGGACAGGGAGCGGACGAGCAGTACTTC. Protein sequence: CASSSGQGADEQYF.

The V call is TRBV7-3, the J call TRBJ2-5, with TRBD2 identical over 7 bases. The CDR3 extends over 14 amino acids. CDR1 SGHTA and CDR2 FQGTGA come from the germline V gene. J gave up 4 bases and V 3 bases, and 5 bases lay outside the gene matches. CDR3 DNA sequence: TGTGCCAGCAGCTTGGTGGGAGGGCGAGAGACCCAGTACTTC. As protein: CASSLVGGRETQYF.

In this sample, this clonotype turned up a few times. A clone one base away is much larger, so this may be a read error. This rearrangement joins TRBV27 to TRBJ1-2; no clear D. This CDR3 is 13 amino acids long. With 8 bases removed from V and 2 bases from J, the gap between germline ends came to 12 bases. Germline V CDR1 and CDR2: MNHEY, SMNVEV (reference sequence). CDR3 DNA sequence: TGTGCCAGCGCGTTGAGTGGGAACTATGGCTACACCTTC. Translation gives CASALSGNYGYTF.

The CDR3 reads CATGTGENSPLHF. The DNA for the CDR3 is TGTGCCACCGGGACAGGGGAAAATTCACCCCTCCACTTT. The chain recombines TRBV2 with TRBJ1-6, with 10 bases aligning to TRBD1. This CDR3 contains 13 residues. The V gene end was trimmed by 10 bases and the J gene end by 7 bases; junction bases not matched to a gene: 4. Germline loops: CDR1 SNHLY, CDR2 FYNNEI.

The V and J genes are TRBV20-1 and TRBJ1-2; a weak D match, TRBD1 (5 bases). The germline V gene has CDR1 DFQATT and CDR2 SNEGSKA (reference sequence). V lost 5 bases, J lost 3 bases, and 16 bases lay in between. This CDR3 is 14 amino acids long. CDR3 residues: CSAHRDGGHYGYTF. For the CDR3, the DNA is TGCAGTGCTCATCGGGACGGAGGTCACTATGGCTACACCTTC.

The CDR3 protein is CSARGPAPYGYTF. CDR3 DNA: TGCAGTGCTAGAGGACCGGCCCCATATGGCTACACCTTC. This chain links TRBV20-1 with TRBJ1-2; no definite D call. V lost 1 base and J 5 bases, leaving 11 bases between the germline ends. The CDR3 covers 13 residues. Germline loops: CDR1 DFQATT, CDR2 SNEGSKA (reference sequence).

The J gene is TRBJ1-5, the V gene TRBV7-9; D ambiguous. This CDR3 comprises 14 residues. The germline V gene has CDR1 SEHNR and CDR2 FQNEAQ (reference sequence). The V gene lost 1 base and the J gene lost 7 bases, with 11 bases spanning the gap. DNA of the CDR3: TGTGCCAGCAGCTTAGTTGGCGGAGAGCAGCCCCAGCATTTT. It codes for CASSLVGGEQPQHF.

The chain is built from TRBV19 and TRBJ2-7; D possibly corresponds to TRBD1 (5 bases). The CDR3 is made up of 11 amino acids. V dropped 1 base and J dropped 7 bases, with 5 bases sitting between them. Germline V gene lookup returns CDR1 LNHDA and CDR2 SQIVND (reference sequence). The CDR3 reads CASSIGTEQYF. As DNA, the CDR3 is TGTGCCAGTAGTATAGGGACAGAGCAGTACTTC.

This clonotype was picked up many times. This chain connects TRBV9 to TRBJ2-1; D might be TRBD2 (6 bases). The germline gives CDR1 SGDLS, CDR2 YYNGEE. Trimming removed 3 bases from V and 5 bases from J, with 15 bases in between. This CDR3 has 15 amino acids. CDR3 residues: CASSEGGFAHNEQFF. The CDR3 DNA sequence: TGTGCCAGCAGCGAGGGAGGTTTCGCCCACAATGAGCAGTTCTTC. The full variable domain, completed using reference TRBV9 and TRBJ2-1, is DSGVTQTPKHLITATGQRVTLRCSPRSGDLSVYWYQQSLDQGLQFLIQYYNGEERAKGNILERFSAQQFPDLHSELNLSSLELGDSALYFCASSEGGFAHNEQFFGPGTRLTVL.

As concerns this clonotype: At one end the junction does not follow the germline gene, possibly because of a read error. This chain links TRBV28 with TRBJ2-7, with 9 positions matching TRBD1. The CDR3 contains 12 residues. The germline V gene has CDR1 MDHEN and CDR2 SYDVKM. The DNA for the CDR3 is TGTGCCAGCAGTCTCCCCGGGACAGGGTTAAACTTC. Translated: CASSLPGTGLNF.

CDR3 sequence (DNA): TGTGCCAGCACCCACCTGGGGGTAGAGACCCAGTACTTC. Translation gives CASTHLGVETQYF. V is TRBV7-2 and J is TRBJ2-5; D possibly matches TRBD1 or TRBD2 (5 bases each). CDR1 is SGHTA, CDR2 FQGNSA, per germline. Trimming left V 7 bases short and J 4 bases short, with 13 bases between. The length of the CDR3 is 13 residues.

This clonotype has just a few counts. The V and J genes are TRBV7-9 and TRBJ2-3, with D uncertain. Per the germline V gene, CDR1 is SEHNR and CDR2 is FQNEAQ (reference sequence). The CDR3 runs 15 residues. V lost 5 bases to trimming and J lost 0 bases, with 12 bases between them. DNA of the CDR3: TGTGCCAGCAGCCAGACACGTTTGAGCACAGATACGCAGTATTTT. This translates into CASSQTRLSTDTQYF.